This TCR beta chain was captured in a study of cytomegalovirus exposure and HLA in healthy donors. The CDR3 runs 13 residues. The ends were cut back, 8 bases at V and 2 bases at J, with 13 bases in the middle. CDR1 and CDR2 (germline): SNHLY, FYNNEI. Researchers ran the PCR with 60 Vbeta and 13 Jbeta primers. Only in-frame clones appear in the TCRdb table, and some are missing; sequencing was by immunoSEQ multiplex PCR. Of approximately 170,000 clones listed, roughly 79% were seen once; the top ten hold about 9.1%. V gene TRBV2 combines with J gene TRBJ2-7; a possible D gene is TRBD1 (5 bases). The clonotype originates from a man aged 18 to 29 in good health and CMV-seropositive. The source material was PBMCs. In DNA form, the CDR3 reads TGTGCCAGCCAGGACACTGGGACCTACGAGCAGTACTTC. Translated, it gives CASQDTGTYEQYF.